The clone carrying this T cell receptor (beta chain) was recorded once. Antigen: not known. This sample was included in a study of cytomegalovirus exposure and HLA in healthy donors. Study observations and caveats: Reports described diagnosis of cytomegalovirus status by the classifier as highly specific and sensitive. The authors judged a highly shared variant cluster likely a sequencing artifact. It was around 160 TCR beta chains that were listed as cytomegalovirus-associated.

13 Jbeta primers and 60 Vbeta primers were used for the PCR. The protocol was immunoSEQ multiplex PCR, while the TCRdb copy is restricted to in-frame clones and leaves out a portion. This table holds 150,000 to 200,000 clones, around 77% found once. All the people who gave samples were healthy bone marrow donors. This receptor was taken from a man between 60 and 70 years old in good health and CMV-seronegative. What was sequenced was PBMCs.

Here the CDR3 reads CASSPGQGGQETQYF. The CDR3 DNA sequence: TGTGCCAGCAGCCCGGGACAGGGGGGCCAAGAGACCCAGTACTTC. The chain combines TRBV11-2 with TRBJ2-5; 11 bases fit TRBD1. V was pared by 5 bases and J by 1 base, with 3 bases of the junction left unmatched. CDR3 length equals 15 residues. Germline CDR1 SGHAT, CDR2 FQNNGV.